The rows below give T cell receptor beta chains drawn from one sample of a study of OX40 agonist ivuxolimab in advanced cancers. Here immunoSEQ multiplex PCR was the method, and the copy in TCRdb shows in-frame clones only, minus some. This table holds roughly 80,000 clones, about nine tenths found once. The sequenced sample was CD4+ or CD8+ T cells sorted from blood, obtained in a trial of the OX40 agonist ivuxolimab. Every receptor here comes from an adult with an advanced solid tumor such as melanoma, head and neck, liver or kidney cancer. CDR3s leave out the opening cysteine and the closing phenylalanine or tryptophan.

j_call,v_call,cdr3_aa
TRBJ1-1,TRBV10-3,AISLTGTEAF
TRBJ2-4,TRBV29-1,SVSMAGNIQY
TRBJ2-2,TRBV19,ASRRDRGTGELF
TRBJ1-5,TRBV2,ASSETEGGNQPQH
TRBJ2-1,TRBV5-1,ASSLRRGYNEQF
TRBJ2-2,TRBV18,ASSGQTNTGELF
TRBJ2-2,TRBV7-8,ASSSQGQGYTGELF
TRBJ2-2,TRBV19,ATLRGGFTGELF
TRBJ1-6,TRBV6-1,ASSEDRNSPLH
TRBJ2-5,TRBV6-5,ASSQGTRRIATQY
TRBJ2-1,TRBV30,AWKYISVYNEQF
TRBJ2-3,TRBV2,ASSDGHDTDTQY
TRBJ1-6,TRBV28,ASSPTPLNNSPLH
TRBJ2-3,TRBV9,ASSLGDTQY
TRBJ2-2,TRBV30,AWNQDVSGELF